This T cell receptor beta chain appears in the sequencing data of a study of graft-versus-host responses after intestinal transplantation. At the level of the study: As for transplant type, recipients had multivisceral, liver-intestinal, or isolated intestinal grafts. Tacrolimus plus steroids were given to all recipients for two to three years, preceded by anti-thymocyte globulin induction.

This clone was counted only a few times. Its cognate antigen is unknown. The assay was immunoSEQ multiplex PCR, and TCRdb's table has in-frame clones only and misses some. This table has about 88,000 clones, around 93% appearing once. Germline V lookup: CDR1 SEHNR, CDR2 FQNEAQ (reference sequence). CDR3 length equals 13 residues. The V end lost 5 bases, the J end lost 5 bases, and 12 bases lay between the germline ends. The chain carries TRBV7-9 and TRBJ1-2, with TRBD1 as a possible D gene (6 bases). The sequences come from unstimulated CD4+ T cells sorted from spleen or lymph node cells, collected before transplant. This receptor was identified in a human donor who was the organ donor for an intestinal transplant. In DNA, the CDR3 is TGTGCCAGCAGCCTAGACAGGTCTTATGGCTACACCTTC. Amino acids: CASSLDRSYGYTF.